The clone carrying this T cell receptor beta chain was observed at least ten times. The sample comes from a study of T cells in Graves' hyperthyroidism and ophthalmopathy. Looking at the study overall: Peripheral blood draws took place at initial diagnosis, ahead of any treatment.

Amplification targeted TCR beta CDR3 regions from RNA transcripts. Using the HTBI primer set, a first-round RT-PCR was run on the TCR CDR3. TCRdb called the multiplex PCR reads again in MiXCR, with one record for every CDR3 protein. The table lists around 800,000 distinct CDR3 sequences, about 38% of them singletons. This receptor was obtained from a man between 18 and 35 years old with Graves' hyperthyroidism. The sequenced material came from blood.

The CDR3 reads CATGGITIYF. CDR3 nucleotides: TGTGCCACCGGAGGGATCACCATATATTTT. The chain joins TRBV24-1 to TRBJ1-3; D not resolved. The CDR3 is 10 residues long. The V end lost 9 bases, the J end lost 9 bases, and 8 bases lay between the germline ends. Germline V gene sequence: CDR1 KGHDR, CDR2 SFDVKD.